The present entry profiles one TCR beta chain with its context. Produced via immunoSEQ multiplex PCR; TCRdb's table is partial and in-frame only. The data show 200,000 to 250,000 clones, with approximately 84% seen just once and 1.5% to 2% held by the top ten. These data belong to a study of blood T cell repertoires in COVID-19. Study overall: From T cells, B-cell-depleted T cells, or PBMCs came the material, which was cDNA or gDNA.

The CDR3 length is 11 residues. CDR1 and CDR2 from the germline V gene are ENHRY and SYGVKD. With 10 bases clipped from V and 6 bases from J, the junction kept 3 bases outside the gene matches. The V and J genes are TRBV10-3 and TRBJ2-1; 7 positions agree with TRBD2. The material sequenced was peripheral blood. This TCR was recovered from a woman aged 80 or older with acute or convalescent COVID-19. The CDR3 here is CASGTTNEQFF. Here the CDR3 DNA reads TGTGCCAGCGGGACTACCAATGAGCAGTTCTTC.